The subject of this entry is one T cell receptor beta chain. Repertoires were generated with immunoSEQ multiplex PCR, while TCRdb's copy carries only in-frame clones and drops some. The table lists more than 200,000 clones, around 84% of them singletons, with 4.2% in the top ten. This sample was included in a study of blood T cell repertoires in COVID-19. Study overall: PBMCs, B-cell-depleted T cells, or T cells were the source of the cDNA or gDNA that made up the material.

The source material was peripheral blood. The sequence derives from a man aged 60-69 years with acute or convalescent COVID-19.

The CDR3 bases are TGCGCCAGCAGCTTGGCAGGGGACACCTACGAGCAGTACTTC. Amino acids: CASSLAGDTYEQYF. The chain carries TRBV5-1 and TRBJ2-7; TRBD1 might be the D (6 bases). This CDR3 has 14 amino acids. Looked up from germline, CDR1 is SGHRS and CDR2 is YFSETQ. V was trimmed by 0 bases and J by 2 bases, leaving 9 bases between them.